These T cell receptor beta chains were read from a single sample in a study of shared clonotypes between healthy human individuals. TCRdb keeps only in-frame clones here, not all; method: immunoSEQ multiplex PCR. The table includes some 800,000 clones, over 90% detected once. Material for sequencing was naive CD8+ T cells sorted from blood. The receptors were sampled from a man under 40 in good health. Both conserved end residues are part of each CDR3. The D gene is left open where the match is weak. The size field is filled for only some rows; it gives once, few, many or a size class.

V gene,J gene,clone size,D gene,CDR3 length,CDR3 DNA,CDR3 protein
TRBV9,TRBJ2-3,once,TRBD2,11,TGTGCAACGGGGGGGTCTAATACGCAGTATTTT,CATGGSNTQYF
TRBV27,TRBJ2-1,-,TRBD2,18,TGTGCCAGCAGTTACCTGGATTTAACTAGCGGGATTATTTCTGAGCAGTTCTTC,CASSYLDLTSGIISEQFF
TRBV25-1,TRBJ2-7,-,-,18,TGTGCCAGCAGTGTGAACCGAGACCCATTGGGGTCCTCCTACGAGCAGTACTTC,CASSVNRDPLGSSYEQYF
TRBV6-5,TRBJ2-1,-,-,14,TGTGCCAGCAGACTTCAAGGCTCCTACAATGAGCAGTTCTTC,CASRLQGSYNEQFF
TRBV7-9,TRBJ2-4,-,-,17,TGTGCCAGCAGCTTAAATAACCAGGGAGAGGCCAAAAACATTCAGTACTTC,CASSLNNQGEAKNIQYF
TRBV13,TRBJ2-5,-,-,14,TGTGCCAGCAGCATCACAGGGAACCAAGAGACCCAGTACTTC,CASSITGNQETQYF
TRBV9,TRBJ2-1,-,-,16,TGTGCCAGCAGCGCCTTTCGAAGTAGCGCGTACAATGAGCAGTTCTTC,CASSAFRSSAYNEQFF
TRBV6-5,TRBJ2-5,-,-,15,TGTGCCAGCAGTTACTCGAACTCGGACCAAGAGACCCAGTACTTC,CASSYSNSDQETQYF
TRBV7-9,TRBJ2-1,-,-,16,TGTGCCAGCAGCTCTAACGAGTGGCCTGGGTACAATGAGCAGTTCTTC,CASSSNEWPGYNEQFF
TRBV5-1,TRBJ2-7,-,TRBD2,16,TGCGCCAGCAGCTTGGCCCTAGCGGGAGTTCCCTACGAGCAGTACTTC,CASSLALAGVPYEQYF
TRBV14,TRBJ2-3,-,-,13,TGTGCCAGCAGCCTTCAGCCCACAGATACGCAGTATTTT,CASSLQPTDTQYF
TRBV9,TRBJ2-3,-,TRBD1,17,TGTGCCAGCAGCGAACAAGACCGGGACAGGGGATCAGATACGCAGTATTTT,CASSEQDRDRGSDTQYF
TRBV5-4,TRBJ2-5,-,TRBD2,16,TGTGCCAGCAGCTCCGTGTCCGGGGGGTGGCAAGAGACCCAGTACTTC,CASSSVSGGWQETQYF
TRBV27,TRBJ2-1,-,-,14,TGTGCCAGCAGTTTATGGGCGTCCTACAATGAGCAGTTCTTC,CASSLWASYNEQFF
TRBV13,TRBJ2-7,-,TRBD2,15,TGTGCCAGCAGCTTAGCCCCTGGCGGGAGGAATCCCCAGTACTTC,CASSLAPGGRNPQYF
TRBV28,TRBJ1-4,-,-,15,TGTGCCAGCTGCCTAGAAGGGATGGATAATGAAAAACTGTTTTTT,CASCLEGMDNEKLFF
TRBV9,TRBJ1-1,-,-,13,TGTGCCAGCCGACGGTTTGAGGACACTGAAGCTTTCTTT,CASRRFEDTEAFF
TRBV5-6,TRBJ2-3,-,TRBD2,14,TGTGCCAGCAGCACGGGACTAGCGGGAGATACGCAGTATTTT,CASSTGLAGDTQYF
TRBV7-2,TRBJ2-1,-,-,15,TGTGCCAGCAGCACCACCGGGACCCAGGGACTTGAGCAGTTCTTC,CASSTTGTQGLEQFF
TRBV7-9,TRBJ2-1,-,-,12,TGTGCCAGCAGCTTAGATGGAGAAGGGCAGTTCTTC,CASSLDGEGQFF
TRBV2,TRBJ2-7,-,TRBD1,16,TGTGCCAGCAGATTATCAACCGGGACAGAAAACTACGAGCAGTACTTC,CASRLSTGTENYEQYF
TRBV4-3,TRBJ2-2,-,-,20,TGCGCCAGCAGCCAAGACCATTTCTCGATGGGGCCGGTTAGCACCGGGGAGCTGTTTTTT,CASSQDHFSMGPVSTGELFF
TRBV6-1,TRBJ2-1,-,TRBD2,15,TGTGCCAGCACGGAGATAGGTGGGAGGGGCAATGAGCAGTTCTTC,CASTEIGGRGNEQFF
TRBV7-2,TRBJ2-2,-,TRBD2,18,TGTGCCAGCAGCTTAGCGTCTAGCGGGTCCGGCAGCACCGGGGAGCTGTTTTTT,CASSLASSGSGSTGELFF
TRBV7-9,TRBJ2-7,-,-,13,TGTGCCAGCAGCCGAAGGGTCAGAGACGAGCAGTACTTC,CASSRRVRDEQYF
TRBV13,TRBJ2-7,-,TRBD2,14,TGTGCCAGCAGGAAAGCGGGGGTTGCGTACGAGCAGTACTTC,CASRKAGVAYEQYF
TRBV13,TRBJ1-4,-,-,13,TGTGCCAGCAGCCACGCGGTTAATGAAAAACTGTTTTTT,CASSHAVNEKLFF
TRBV28,TRBJ2-1,once,TRBD1,17,TGTGCCAGCAGCCCTTCCCGCGACAGGGGGGCGTACAATGAGCAGTTCTTC,CASSPSRDRGAYNEQFF
TRBV11-2,TRBJ1-5,-,TRBD1,14,TGTGCCAGCAGCCTCAGGACAGGGGGTCAGCCCCAGCATTTT,CASSLRTGGQPQHF
TRBV27,TRBJ2-5,-,-,12,TGTGCCAGCAGTTTATCCGGGCGGGCCCAGTACTTC,CASSLSGRAQYF
TRBV25-1,TRBJ2-5,-,-,14,TGTGCCAGCAGTGAATTCGTGGGTCTGGAGACCCAGTACTTC,CASSEFVGLETQYF
TRBV9,TRBJ1-1,-,TRBD1,15,TGTGCCAGCAGCCCAAAGACAGGGGTGGGCACTGAAGCTTTCTTT,CASSPKTGVGTEAFF
TRBV7-9,TRBJ2-7,-,TRBD1,15,TGTGCCAGCAGCTTCGGACAGGGGGCTTTTTACGAGCAGTACTTC,CASSFGQGAFYEQYF
TRBV11-2,TRBJ1-1,once,TRBD1,15,TGTGCCAGCAGCGCGCGGACAGGGAAATATACTGAAGCTTTCTTT,CASSARTGKYTEAFF
TRBV7-9,TRBJ2-6,-,-,18,TGTGCCAGCAGCTTAGCTTTACCTCAGGGCTCTGGGGCCAACGTCCTGACTTTC,CASSLALPQGSGANVLTF